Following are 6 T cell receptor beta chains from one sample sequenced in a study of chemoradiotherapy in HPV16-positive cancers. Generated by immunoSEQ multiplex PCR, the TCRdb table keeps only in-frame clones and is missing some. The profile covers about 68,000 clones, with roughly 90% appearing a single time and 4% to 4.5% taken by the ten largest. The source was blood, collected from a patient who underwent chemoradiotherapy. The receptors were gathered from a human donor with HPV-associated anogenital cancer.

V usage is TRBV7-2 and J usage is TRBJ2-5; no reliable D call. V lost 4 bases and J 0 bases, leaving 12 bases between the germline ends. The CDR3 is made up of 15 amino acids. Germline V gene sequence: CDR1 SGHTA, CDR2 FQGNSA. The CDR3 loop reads CASSSFPGYQETQYF. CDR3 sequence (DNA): TGTGCCAGCAGCTCATTTCCCGGGTACCAAGAGACCCAGTACTTC.

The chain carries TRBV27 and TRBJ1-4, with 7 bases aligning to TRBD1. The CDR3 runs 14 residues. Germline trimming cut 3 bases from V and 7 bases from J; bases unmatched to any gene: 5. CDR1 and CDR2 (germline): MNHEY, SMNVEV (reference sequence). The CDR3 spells CASSFGTESEKLFF. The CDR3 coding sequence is TGTGCCAGCAGTTTTGGGACAGAAAGTGAAAAACTGTTTTTT.

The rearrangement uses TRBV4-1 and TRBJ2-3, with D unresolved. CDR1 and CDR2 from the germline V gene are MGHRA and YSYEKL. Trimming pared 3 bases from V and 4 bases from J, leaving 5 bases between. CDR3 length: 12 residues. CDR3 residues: CASSHSPDTQYF. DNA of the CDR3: TGCGCCAGCAGCCACTCCCCAGATACGCAGTATTTT.

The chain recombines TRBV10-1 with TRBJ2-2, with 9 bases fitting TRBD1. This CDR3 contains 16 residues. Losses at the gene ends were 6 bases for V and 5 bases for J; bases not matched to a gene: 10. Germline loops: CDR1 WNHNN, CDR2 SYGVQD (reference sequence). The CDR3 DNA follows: TGCGCCAGCAGCCAACGAACCGGGACAGGGACCGGGGAGCTGTTTTTT. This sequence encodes CASSQRTGTGTGELFF.

The CDR3 nucleotides read TGTGCCAGCAGTTACCTGGCCTCGGGCACTGAAGCTTTCTTT. It specifies CASSYLASGTEAFF. The rearrangement links TRBV6-6 to TRBJ1-1; D remains ambiguous. V shed 2 bases and J shed 4 bases, with 11 bases lying between them. The germline V gene has CDR1 MNHNY and CDR2 SVGAGI (reference sequence). This CDR3 has 14 residues.

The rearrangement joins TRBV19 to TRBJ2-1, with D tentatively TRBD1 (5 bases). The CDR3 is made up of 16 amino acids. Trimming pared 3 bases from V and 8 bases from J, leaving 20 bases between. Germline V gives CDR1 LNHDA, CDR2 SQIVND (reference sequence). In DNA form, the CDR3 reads TGTGCCAGTAGTATCCGAGACAGCGAAGTGATGGATGAGCAGTTCTTC. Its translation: CASSIRDSEVMDEQFF.